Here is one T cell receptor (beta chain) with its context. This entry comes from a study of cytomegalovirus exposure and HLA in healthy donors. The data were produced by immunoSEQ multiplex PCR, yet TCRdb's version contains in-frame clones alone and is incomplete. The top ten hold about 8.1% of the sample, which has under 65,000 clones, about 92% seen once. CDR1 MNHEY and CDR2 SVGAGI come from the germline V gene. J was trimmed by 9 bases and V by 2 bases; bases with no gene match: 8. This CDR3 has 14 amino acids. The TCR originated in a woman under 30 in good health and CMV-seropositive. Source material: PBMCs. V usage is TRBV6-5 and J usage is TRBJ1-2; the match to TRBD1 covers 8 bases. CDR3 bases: TGTGCCAGCAGTTACGGGGGACAGGCCCCGAGCTACACCTTC. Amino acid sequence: CASSYGGQAPSYTF.